The clone carrying this TCR beta chain was recorded a few times. The antigen is undetermined. Amplification of TCR beta CDR3 regions was performed using RNA transcripts as template. HTBI primers were used for first-round RT-PCR of the TCR CDR3. TCRdb processed the multiplex PCR reads anew with MiXCR; each CDR3 protein has one entry. The data show about 260,000 distinct CDR3 sequences, roughly 17% seen once. This record belongs to a study of T cells in Graves' hyperthyroidism and ophthalmopathy. Findings and caveats of the study: The model anticipated ophthalmopathy a median about six months pre-onset. Researchers found most expanded thyroid clonotypes above 0.001 in blood as well.

This CDR3 comprises 16 residues. V lost 2 bases and J lost 2, with 15 bases in between. Germline values: CDR1 LNHDA, CDR2 SQIVND (reference sequence). Patients with uncontrolled infections, other autoimmune diseases, pregnancy or lactation were excluded. Sequencing was done on a sample of blood. The source is a woman aged 18-30 years with Graves' ophthalmopathy. This chain joins TRBV19 and TRBJ1-1; D gene ambiguous. CDR3 in DNA: TGTGCCAGTAGTATAATGGGTCGTCAGGCCAACACTGAAGCTTTCTTT. It yields the protein CASSIMGRQANTEAFF.